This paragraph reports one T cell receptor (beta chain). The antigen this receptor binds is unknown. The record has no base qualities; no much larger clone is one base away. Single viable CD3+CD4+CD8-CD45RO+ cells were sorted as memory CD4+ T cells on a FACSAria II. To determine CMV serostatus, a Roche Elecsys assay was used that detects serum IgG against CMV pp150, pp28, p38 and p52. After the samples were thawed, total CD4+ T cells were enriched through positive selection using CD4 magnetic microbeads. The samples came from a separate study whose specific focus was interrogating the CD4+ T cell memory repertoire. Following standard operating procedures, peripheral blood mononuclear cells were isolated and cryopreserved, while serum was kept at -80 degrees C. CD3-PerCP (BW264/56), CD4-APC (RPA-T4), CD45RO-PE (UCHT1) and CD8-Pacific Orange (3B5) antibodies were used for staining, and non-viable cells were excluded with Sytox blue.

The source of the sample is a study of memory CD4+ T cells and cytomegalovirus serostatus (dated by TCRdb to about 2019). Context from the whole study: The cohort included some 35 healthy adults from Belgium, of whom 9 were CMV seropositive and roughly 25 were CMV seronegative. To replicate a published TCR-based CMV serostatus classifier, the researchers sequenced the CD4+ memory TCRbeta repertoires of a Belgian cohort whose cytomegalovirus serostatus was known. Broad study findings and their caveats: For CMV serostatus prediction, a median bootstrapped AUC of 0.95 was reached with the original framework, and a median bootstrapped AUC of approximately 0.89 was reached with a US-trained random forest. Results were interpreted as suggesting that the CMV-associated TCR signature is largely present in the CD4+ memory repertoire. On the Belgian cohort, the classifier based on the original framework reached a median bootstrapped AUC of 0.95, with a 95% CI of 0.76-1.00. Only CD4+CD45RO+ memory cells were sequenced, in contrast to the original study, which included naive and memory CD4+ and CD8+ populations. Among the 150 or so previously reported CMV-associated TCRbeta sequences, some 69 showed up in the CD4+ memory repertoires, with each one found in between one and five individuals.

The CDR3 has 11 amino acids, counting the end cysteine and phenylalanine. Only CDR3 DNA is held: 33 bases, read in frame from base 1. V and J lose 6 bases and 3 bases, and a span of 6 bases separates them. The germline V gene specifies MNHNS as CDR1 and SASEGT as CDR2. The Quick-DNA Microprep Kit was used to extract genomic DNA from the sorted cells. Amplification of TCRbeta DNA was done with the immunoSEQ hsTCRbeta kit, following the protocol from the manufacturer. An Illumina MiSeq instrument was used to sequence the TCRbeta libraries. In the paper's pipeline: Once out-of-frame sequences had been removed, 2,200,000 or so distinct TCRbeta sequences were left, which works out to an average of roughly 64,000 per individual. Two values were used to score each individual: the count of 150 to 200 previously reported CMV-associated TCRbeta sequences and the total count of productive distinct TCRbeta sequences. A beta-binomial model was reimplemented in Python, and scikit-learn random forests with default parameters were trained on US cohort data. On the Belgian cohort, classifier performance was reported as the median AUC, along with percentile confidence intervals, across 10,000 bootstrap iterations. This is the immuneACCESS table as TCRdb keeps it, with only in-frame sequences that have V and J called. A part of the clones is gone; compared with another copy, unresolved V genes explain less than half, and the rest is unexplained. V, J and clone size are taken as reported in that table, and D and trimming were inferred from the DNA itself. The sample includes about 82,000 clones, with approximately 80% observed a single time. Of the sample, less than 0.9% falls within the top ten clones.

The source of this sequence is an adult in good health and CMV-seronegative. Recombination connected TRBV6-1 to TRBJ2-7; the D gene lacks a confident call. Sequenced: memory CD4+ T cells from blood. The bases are TGTGCCAGCAGGATTAACTACGAGCAGTACTTC. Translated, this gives CASRINYEQYF.